The T cell receptor beta chain described here comes from a study of shared clonotypes between healthy human individuals. Study details: The study used three CD4 naive, three CD4 memory, two CD8 naive and one CD8 memory plate per donor.

Broader study findings: The sharing of 4% to 5.5% of naive CD4 clonotypes was seen across a handful of donors.

A word on this clone: The antigen is unknown.

Clones were sequenced by immunoSEQ multiplex PCR, and TCRdb holds only the in-frame ones, with some missing. The repertoire consists of around 2.5 million clones, with 93% occurring once and the leading ten covering around 0.37%. The V gene's germline CDR1 is SGHNT and CDR2 YYREEE (reference sequence). The CDR3 runs to 12 residues. Trimming left V 3 bases short and J 5 bases short, with 8 bases between. The donors were all Caucasian adults (living in Nashville, Tennessee). The authors divided CD4+ cells into CD45RA+ naive and CD45RA-negative memory subsets. The clonotype was recovered from a man younger than 30 in good health. Some clones in this sample may be carry-over from other donors' samples. Sequencing was carried out using naive CD4+ T cells from PBMCs. Subset noted: CD45RA+ positively selected. The chain employs TRBV5-4 and TRBJ2-5; perhaps TRBD1 as D (5 bases). The CDR3: CASSSRAETQYF. Written as DNA, the CDR3 is TGTGCCAGCAGCTCCAGGGCGGAGACCCAGTACTTC.